Each of the 6 T cell receptor beta chains below was sequenced from the same sample in a study of T cell responses to AZD1222 COVID-19 vaccine. TCRdb keeps only in-frame clones here, not all; method: immunoSEQ multiplex PCR. Among some 86,000 clones, 70% to 90% were seen once, and the ten largest hold under 25%. The input for sequencing was peripheral blood, taken on day 0 of AZD1222 vaccination. These receptors all come from an adult in good health.

The J gene is TRBJ1-3, the V gene TRBV27, with a possible D match to TRBD1 (5 bases). Germline assignment: CDR1 MNHEY and CDR2 SMNVEV (reference sequence). With 5 bases removed from V and 3 bases from J, the gap between germline ends came to 11 bases. This CDR3 contains 14 residues. The CDR3 region has the DNA TGTGCCAGCAGTCCTCAAGGGGTTGGAAACACCATATATTTT. It codes for CASSPQGVGNTIYF.

The chain links TRBV18 to TRBJ1-1; D is undetermined. This CDR3 contains 14 residues. V shed 3 bases and J shed 2 bases, with 10 bases lying between them. CDR1 is KGHSH and CDR2 is LQKENI in the germline V gene. CDR3 in DNA: TGTGCCAGCTCACCGAATGGAGTTAACACTGAAGCTTTCTTT. Translated, it gives CASSPNGVNTEAFF.

This sequence joins TRBV6-6 and TRBJ1-4, with 9 bases matching TRBD1. In germline, CDR1 is MNHNY, CDR2 SVGAGI (reference sequence). Germline trimming cut 5 bases from V and 10 bases from J; bases unmatched to any gene: 8. CDR3 length: 14 amino acids. This chain's CDR3 is CASSPGTGRGKLFF. In DNA form, the CDR3 reads TGTGCCAGCAGTCCCGGGACAGGGAGGGGAAAACTGTTTTTT.

J is TRBJ2-7 and V is TRBV30; D not certain. The CDR3 totals 11 residues. V lost 2 bases and J 3 bases, leaving 5 bases between the germline ends. CDR1 is GTSNPN, CDR2 SVGIG, per germline (reference sequence). The CDR3 sequence is CAWSLHYEQYF. Written as DNA, the CDR3 is TGTGCCTGGAGTCTCCACTACGAGCAGTACTTC.

The gene calls are TRBV6-1 and TRBJ2-7; D perhaps matches TRBD2 (6 bases). CDR3 length equals 15 residues. V was trimmed by 3 bases and J by 7 bases, leaving 19 bases between them. Germline-derived CDR1 and CDR2 are MNHNS and SASEGT. DNA for the CDR3: TGTGCCAGCAGTGATGGCCGGGACTGGTCCTTGGAGCAGTACTTC. Protein product: CASSDGRDWSLEQYF.

This chain links TRBV2 with TRBJ2-2; the match to TRBD1 covers 11 bases. Germline CDR1 is SNHLY and CDR2 is FYNNEI. CDR3 length equals 15 residues. V lost 6 bases and J lost 5; bases outside the gene matches: 5. This CDR3 reads CASRTGTGGTGELFF. For the CDR3, the DNA is TGTGCCAGCAGGACCGGGACAGGGGGGACCGGGGAGCTGTTTTTT.